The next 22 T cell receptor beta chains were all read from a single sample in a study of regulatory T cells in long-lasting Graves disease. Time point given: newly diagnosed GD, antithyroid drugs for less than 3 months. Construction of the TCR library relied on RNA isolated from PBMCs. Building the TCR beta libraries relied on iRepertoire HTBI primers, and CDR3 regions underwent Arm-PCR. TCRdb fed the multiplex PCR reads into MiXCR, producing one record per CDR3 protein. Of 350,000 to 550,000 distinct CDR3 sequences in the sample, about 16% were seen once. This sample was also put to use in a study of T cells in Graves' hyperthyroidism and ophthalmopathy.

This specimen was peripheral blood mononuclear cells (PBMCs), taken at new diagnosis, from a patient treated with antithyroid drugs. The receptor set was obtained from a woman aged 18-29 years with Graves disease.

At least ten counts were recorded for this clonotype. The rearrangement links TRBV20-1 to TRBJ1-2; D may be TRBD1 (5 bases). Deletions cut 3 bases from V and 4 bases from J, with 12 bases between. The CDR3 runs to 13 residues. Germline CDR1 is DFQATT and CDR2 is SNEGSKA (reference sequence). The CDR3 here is CSASMGLLYGYTF. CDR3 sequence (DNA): TGCAGTGCTAGCATGGGACTGCTCTATGGCTACACCTTC.

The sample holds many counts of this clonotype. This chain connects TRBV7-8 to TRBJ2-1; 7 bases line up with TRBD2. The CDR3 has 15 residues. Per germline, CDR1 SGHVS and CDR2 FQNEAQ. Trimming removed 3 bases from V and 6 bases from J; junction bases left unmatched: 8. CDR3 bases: TGTGCCAGCAGCTTCGATTGGCGGGAGTCCAATGAGCAGTTCTTC. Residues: CASSFDWRESNEQFF.

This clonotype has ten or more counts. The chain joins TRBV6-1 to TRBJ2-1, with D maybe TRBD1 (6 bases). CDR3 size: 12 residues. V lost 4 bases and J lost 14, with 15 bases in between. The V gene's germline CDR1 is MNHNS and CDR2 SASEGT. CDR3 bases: TGTGCCAGCAGTGCCGGGACACCGTGGGAGTTCTTC. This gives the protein CASSAGTPWEFF.

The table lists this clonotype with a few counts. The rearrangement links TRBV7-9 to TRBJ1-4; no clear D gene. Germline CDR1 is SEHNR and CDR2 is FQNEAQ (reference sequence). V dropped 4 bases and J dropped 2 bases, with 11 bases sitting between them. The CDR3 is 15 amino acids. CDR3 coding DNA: TGTGCCAGCAGCTCGAGGGAGAGGACTAATGAAAAACTGTTTTTT. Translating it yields CASSSRERTNEKLFF.

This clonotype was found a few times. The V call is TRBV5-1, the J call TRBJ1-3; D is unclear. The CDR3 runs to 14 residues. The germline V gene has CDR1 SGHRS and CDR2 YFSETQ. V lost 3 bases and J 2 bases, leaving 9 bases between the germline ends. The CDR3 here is CASSSGMAGNTIYF. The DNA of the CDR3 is TGCGCCAGCAGCTCTGGGATGGCTGGAAACACCATATATTTT.

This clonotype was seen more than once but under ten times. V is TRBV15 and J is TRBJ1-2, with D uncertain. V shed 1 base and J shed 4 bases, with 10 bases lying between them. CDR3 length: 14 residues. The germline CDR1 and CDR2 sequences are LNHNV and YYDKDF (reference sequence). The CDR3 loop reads CATSRVELPYGYTF. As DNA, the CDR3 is TGTGCCACCAGCAGAGTGGAGCTCCCCTATGGCTACACCTTC.

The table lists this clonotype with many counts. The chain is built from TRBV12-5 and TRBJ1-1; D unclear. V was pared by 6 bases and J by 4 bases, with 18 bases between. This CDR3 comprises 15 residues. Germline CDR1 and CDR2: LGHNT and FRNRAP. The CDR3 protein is CASGYTTGGGTEAFF. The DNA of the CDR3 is TGTGCTAGTGGCTACACGACCGGAGGCGGCACTGAAGCTTTCTTT.

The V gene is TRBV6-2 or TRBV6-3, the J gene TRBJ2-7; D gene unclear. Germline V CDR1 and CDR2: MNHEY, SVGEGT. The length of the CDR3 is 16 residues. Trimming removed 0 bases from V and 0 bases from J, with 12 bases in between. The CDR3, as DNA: TGTGCCAGCAGTTACTCCCGGGTCGGTAGCTCCTACGAGCAGTACTTC. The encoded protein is CASSYSRVGSSYEQYF.

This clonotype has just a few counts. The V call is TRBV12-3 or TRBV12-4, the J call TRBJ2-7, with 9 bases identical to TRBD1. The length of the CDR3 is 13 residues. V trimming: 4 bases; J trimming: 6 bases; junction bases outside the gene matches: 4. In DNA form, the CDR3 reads TGTGCCAGCAGTTCGGGACAGGGAACCGAGCAGTACTTC. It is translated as CASSSGQGTEQYF.

CDR3: CASSLLGRTDTQYF. DNA for the CDR3: TGTGCCAGCAGCTTATTAGGGCGAACAGATACGCAGTATTTT. The rearrangement uses TRBV9 and TRBJ2-3; D gene uncertain. The CDR3 loop spans 14 amino acids. Per germline, CDR1 SGDLS and CDR2 YYNGEE. V was shortened by 4 bases and J by 3 bases, with 12 bases between the two germline ends. Full variable domain (rest looked up from reference TRBV9 and TRBJ2-3): DSGVTQTPKHLITATGQRVTLRCSPRSGDLSVYWYQQSLDQGLQFLIQYYNGEERAKGNILERFSAQQFPDLHSELNLSSLELGDSALYFCASSLLGRTDTQYFGPGTRLTVL.

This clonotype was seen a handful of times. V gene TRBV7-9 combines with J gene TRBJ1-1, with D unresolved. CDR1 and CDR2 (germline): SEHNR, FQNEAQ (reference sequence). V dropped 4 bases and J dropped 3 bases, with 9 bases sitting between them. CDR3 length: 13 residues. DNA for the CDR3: TGTGCCAGCAGCTCCGGAGGGTACACTGAAGCTTTCTTT. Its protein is CASSSGGYTEAFF.

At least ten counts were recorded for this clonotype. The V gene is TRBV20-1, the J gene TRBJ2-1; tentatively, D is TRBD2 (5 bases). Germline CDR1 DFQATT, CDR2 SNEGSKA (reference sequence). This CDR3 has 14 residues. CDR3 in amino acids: CSGKGAEVYNEQFF. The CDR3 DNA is TGCAGCGGCAAGGGAGCGGAGGTTTACAATGAGCAGTTCTTC.

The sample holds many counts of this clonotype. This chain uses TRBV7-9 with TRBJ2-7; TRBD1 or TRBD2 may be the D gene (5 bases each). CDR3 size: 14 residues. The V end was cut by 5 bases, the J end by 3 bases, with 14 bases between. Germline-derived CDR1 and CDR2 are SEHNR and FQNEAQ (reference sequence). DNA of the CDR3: TGTGCCAGCAGCCCAGAGGCAGGGAGCTACGAGCAGTACTTC. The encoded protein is CASSPEAGSYEQYF.

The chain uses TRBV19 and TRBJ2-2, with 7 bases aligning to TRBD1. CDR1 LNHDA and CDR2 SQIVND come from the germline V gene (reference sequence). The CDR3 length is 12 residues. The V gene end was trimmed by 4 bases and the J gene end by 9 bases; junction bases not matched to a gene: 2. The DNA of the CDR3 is TGTGCCAGTAGTAAGGGGGCATGGGAGCTGTTTTTT. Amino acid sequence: CASSKGAWELFF.

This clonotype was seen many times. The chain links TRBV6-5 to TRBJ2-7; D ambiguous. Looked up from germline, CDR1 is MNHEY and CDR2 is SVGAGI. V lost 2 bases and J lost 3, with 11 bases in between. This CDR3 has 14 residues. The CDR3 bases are TGTGCCAGCAGTTACGCCAGCCAGAACTACGAGCAGTACTTC. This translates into CASSYASQNYEQYF.

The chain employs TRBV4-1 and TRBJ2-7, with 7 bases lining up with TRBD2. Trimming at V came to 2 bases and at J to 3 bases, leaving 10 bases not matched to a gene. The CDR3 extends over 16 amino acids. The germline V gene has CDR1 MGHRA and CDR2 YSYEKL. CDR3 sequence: CASSQTRTRPYYEQYF. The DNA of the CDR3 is TGCGCCAGCAGCCAAACAAGGACTAGACCATACTACGAGCAGTACTTC.

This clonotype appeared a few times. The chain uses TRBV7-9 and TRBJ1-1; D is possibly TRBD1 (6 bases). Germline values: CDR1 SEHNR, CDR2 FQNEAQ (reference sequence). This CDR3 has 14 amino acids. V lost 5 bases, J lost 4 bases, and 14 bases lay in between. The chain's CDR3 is CASSQPGVSTEAFF. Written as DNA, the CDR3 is TGTGCCAGCAGCCAACCAGGGGTCAGCACTGAAGCTTTCTTT.

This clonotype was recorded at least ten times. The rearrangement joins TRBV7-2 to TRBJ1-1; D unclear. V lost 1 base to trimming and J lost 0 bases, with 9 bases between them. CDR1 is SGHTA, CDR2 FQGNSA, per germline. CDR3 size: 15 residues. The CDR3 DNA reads TGTGCCAGCAGCTTAGATGGGAACATGAACACTGAAGCTTTCTTT. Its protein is CASSLDGNMNTEAFF.

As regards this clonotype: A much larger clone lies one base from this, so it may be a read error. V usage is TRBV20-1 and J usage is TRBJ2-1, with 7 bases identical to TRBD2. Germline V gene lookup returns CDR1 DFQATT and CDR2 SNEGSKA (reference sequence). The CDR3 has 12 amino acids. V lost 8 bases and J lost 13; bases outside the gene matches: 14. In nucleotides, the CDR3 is TGCAGTTCCCGGGGGGAAAAAGAGACCCAGTTCTTC. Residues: CSSRGEKETQFF.

The CDR3 bases are TGTGCCAGCAGTTACGGGCCTCAGGGTACCTACGAGCAGTACTTC. As protein: CASSYGPQGTYEQYF. The chain employs TRBV6-5 and TRBJ2-7; TRBD1 might be the D (5 bases). This CDR3 region has 15 residues. The V gene's germline CDR1 is MNHEY and CDR2 SVGAGI. Trimming cost V 2 bases and J 2 bases, with 13 bases left between them.

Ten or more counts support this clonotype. The CDR3: CAWNYRPRGEAFF. The CDR3, as DNA: TGTGCCTGGAATTATCGACCACGGGGTGAAGCTTTCTTT. The J gene is TRBJ1-1, the V gene TRBV30; no reliable D call. The length of the CDR3 is 13 residues. V gave up 4 bases and J gave up 7 bases, with 16 bases separating them. Germline V gene data show CDR1 as GTSNPN and CDR2 as SVGIG (reference sequence).

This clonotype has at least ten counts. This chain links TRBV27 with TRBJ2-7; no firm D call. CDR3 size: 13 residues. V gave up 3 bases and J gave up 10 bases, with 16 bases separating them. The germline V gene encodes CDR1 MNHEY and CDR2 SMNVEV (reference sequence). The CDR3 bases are TGTGCCAGCAGTTTCGCCGGAACGCCGCGCCAGTACTTC. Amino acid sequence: CASSFAGTPRQYF.